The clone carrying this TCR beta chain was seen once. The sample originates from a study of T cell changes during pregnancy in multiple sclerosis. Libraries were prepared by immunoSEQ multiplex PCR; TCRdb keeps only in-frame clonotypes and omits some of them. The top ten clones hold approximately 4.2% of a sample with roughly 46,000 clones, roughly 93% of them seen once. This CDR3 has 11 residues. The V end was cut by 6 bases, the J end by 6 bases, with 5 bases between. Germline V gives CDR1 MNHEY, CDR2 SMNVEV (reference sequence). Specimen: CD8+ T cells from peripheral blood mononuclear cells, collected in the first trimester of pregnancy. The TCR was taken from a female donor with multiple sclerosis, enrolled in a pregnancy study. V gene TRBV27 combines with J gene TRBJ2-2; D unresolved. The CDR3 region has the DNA TGTGCCAGCAGCGAGGCCGGGGAGCTGTTTTTT. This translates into CASSEAGELFF.